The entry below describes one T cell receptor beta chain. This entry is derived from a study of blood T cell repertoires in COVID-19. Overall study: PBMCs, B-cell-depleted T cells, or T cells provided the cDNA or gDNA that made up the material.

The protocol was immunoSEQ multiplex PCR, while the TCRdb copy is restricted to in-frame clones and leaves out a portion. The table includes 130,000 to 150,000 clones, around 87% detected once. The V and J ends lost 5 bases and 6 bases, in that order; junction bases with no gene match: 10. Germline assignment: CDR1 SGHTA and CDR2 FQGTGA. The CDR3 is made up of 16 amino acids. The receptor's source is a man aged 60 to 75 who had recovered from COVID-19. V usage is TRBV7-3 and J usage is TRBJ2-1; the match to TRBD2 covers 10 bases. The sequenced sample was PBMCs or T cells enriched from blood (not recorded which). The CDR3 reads CASSPDVGLARNEQFF. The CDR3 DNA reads TGTGCCAGCAGCCCCGACGTGGGACTAGCGCGCAATGAGCAGTTCTTC. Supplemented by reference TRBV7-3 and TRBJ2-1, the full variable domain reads GAGVSQTPSNKVTEKGKYVELRCDPISGHTALYWYRQSLGQGPEFLIYFQGTGAADDSGLPNDRFFAVRPEGSVSTLKIQRTERGDSAVYLCASSPDVGLARNEQFFGPGTRLTVL.